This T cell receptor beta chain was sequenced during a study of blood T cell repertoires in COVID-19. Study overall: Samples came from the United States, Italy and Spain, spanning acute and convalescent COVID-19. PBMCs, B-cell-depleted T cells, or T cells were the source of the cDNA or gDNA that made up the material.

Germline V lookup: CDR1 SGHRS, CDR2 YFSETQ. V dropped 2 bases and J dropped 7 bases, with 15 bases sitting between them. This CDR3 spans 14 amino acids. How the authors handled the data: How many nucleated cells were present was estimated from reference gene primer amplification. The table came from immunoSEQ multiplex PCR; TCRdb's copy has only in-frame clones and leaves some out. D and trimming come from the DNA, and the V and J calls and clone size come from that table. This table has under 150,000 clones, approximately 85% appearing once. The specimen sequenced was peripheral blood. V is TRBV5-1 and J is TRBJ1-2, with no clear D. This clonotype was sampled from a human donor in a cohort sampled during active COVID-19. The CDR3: CASSFEGLVGGYTF. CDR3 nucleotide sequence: TGCGCCAGCAGCTTTGAGGGATTGGTGGGTGGCTACACCTTC.